This T cell receptor beta chain comes out of a study of T cell clonotyping in hematopoietic cell transplantation. Measured with immunoSEQ multiplex PCR; TCRdb has only the in-frame clones, and not every one. The table shows some 5,000 clones, with 70% to 85% occurring only once. Germline trimming cut 6 bases from V and 7 bases from J; bases unmatched to any gene: 9. CDR1 MNHNY and CDR2 SVGAGI come from the germline V gene (reference sequence). This CDR3 has 14 residues. The sequencing used PBMCs, collected 100 days after allogeneic stem cell transplant. This receptor was taken from a male patient aged 50 to 60 who had an allogeneic stem cell transplant from an unrelated donor, so the T cells may come from the graft donor. Some clones in this sample may be carry-over from other donors' samples. The J gene is TRBJ1-5, the V gene TRBV6-6; 7 bases align to TRBD1. Here the CDR3 reads CASRSNRGNQPQHF. CDR3 nucleotide sequence: TGTGCCAGCAGATCAAACAGGGGTAACCAGCCCCAGCATTTT.